The 6 T cell receptor beta chains in this list originate from one sample, sequenced in a study of T cells in Graves' hyperthyroidism and ophthalmopathy. TCR beta CDR3 regions were amplified from RNA transcripts. Primed by the HTBI set, a first-round RT-PCR was run on the TCR CDR3. TCRdb fed the multiplex PCR reads into MiXCR, producing one record per CDR3 protein. This sample has around 600,000 distinct CDR3 sequences, with about 15% found just once. Sequenced: blood. The receptor set was obtained from a woman aged 50 to 65 with Graves' ophthalmopathy.

The chain has TRBV7-6 and TRBJ1-3; D is possibly TRBD1 (6 bases). Germline CDR1 SGHVS, CDR2 FNYEAQ. The CDR3 contains 17 residues. Trimming cost V 5 bases and J 0 bases, with 17 bases left between them. CDR3 bases: TGTGCCAGCAGCGGCCGACAGGTCCCAATCTCTGGAAACACCATATATTTT. Translated: CASSGRQVPISGNTIYF.

This clonotype was seen only a few times. CDR3 region: CASSSGAREPQHF. DNA for the CDR3: TGTGCCAGCAGTTCTGGGGCCAGGGAGCCCCAGCATTTT. The rearrangement uses TRBV12-3 or TRBV12-4 and TRBJ1-5; D perhaps matches TRBD1 (5 bases). Trimming took off 4 bases at V and 8 bases at J, with 12 bases between the two ends. This CDR3 spans 13 amino acids.

The rearrangement joins TRBV29-1 to TRBJ2-1; TRBD2 is a possible D gene (6 bases). The CDR3 is 15 residues long. Trimming cost V 7 bases and J 0 bases, with 16 bases left between them. Germline V gene sequence: CDR1 SQVTM, CDR2 ANQGSEA. CDR3 DNA: TGCAGCGCCCCATCTAGCGAATTCTCCTACAATGAGCAGTTCTTC. It specifies CSAPSSEFSYNEQFF.

There are many counts of this clonotype. The CDR3 loop reads CASSRLSFEQYF. CDR3 DNA sequence: TGTGCCAGCAGCCGCCTTTCATTTGAGCAGTACTTC. The rearrangement joins TRBV11-2 to TRBJ2-7; D not certain. Germline assignment: CDR1 SGHAT and CDR2 FQNNGV. V lost 5 bases and J lost 7, with 12 bases in between. The CDR3 is made up of 12 amino acids.

In its sample, this clonotype was seen a few times. The chain recombines TRBV9 with TRBJ2-5, with 11 bases that match TRBD2. Germline trimming cut 0 bases from V and 1 base from J; bases unmatched to any gene: 8. The CDR3 has 18 amino acids. The germline V gene encodes CDR1 SGDLS and CDR2 YYNGEE. CDR3 DNA sequence: TGTGCCAGCAGCGTAGCGACCGGGACTAGCGGAATCCAAGAGACCCAGTACTTC. This encodes CASSVATGTSGIQETQYF.

V and J are TRBV5-1 and TRBJ2-1; TRBD1 might be the D (6 bases). Germline CDR1 is SGHRS and CDR2 is YFSETQ. The CDR3 extends over 15 amino acids. Trimming pared 5 bases from V and 1 base from J, leaving 13 bases between. The CDR3 spells CASRTGQSSYNEQFF. The CDR3 coding sequence is TGCGCCAGCAGAACCGGACAGAGTTCCTACAATGAGCAGTTCTTC.